This T cell receptor beta chain is drawn from a study of T cell responses to AZD1222 COVID-19 vaccine. Broader study findings: Spike-spanning, vaccine-associated CD4 TCRs were dominant at 160-218 and 743-854. Spike-specific TCR breadth and depth went up after people got two AZD1222 doses.

This clone was detected once. The target antigen is unknown. CDR1 and CDR2 (germline): LNHDA, SQIVND (reference sequence). V gave up 10 bases and J gave up 7 bases, with 19 bases separating them. This CDR3 spans 13 amino acids. TCRdb's copy holds only in-frame clones and misses some; the assay was immunoSEQ multiplex PCR. Of 150,000 to 200,000 clones listed, roughly 89% are singletons. The chain has TRBV19 and TRBJ2-5; no clear D gene. The clonotype comes from an adult in good health. Sample: peripheral blood, taken on day 0 of AZD1222 vaccination. The CDR3 sequence: CATSSDNLGTQYF. The CDR3 DNA is TGTGCCACTTCGTCGGATAATCTCGGGACCCAGTACTTC.